One and the same sample provided the 16 T cell receptor beta chains below, sequenced in a study of early T cells in non-severe SARS-CoV-2 infection (dated by TCRdb to the early 2020s). The library was prepared using 5' RACE. These reads were obtained on a NextSeq 500. In-frame beta chains were kept once TCRdb had trimmed the public reads at Q25 with fastp and called clones with MiXCR. One record per CDR3 amino acid sequence lists the most common genes and DNA. For this sample the table gives under 95,000 distinct CDR3 sequences, of which about 15% were detected only once. The biggest ten clones account for around 6% of the sample. The material sequenced was whole blood. The receptors come from an adult who was a healthcare worker with PCR-confirmed SARS-CoV-2 infection or an uninfected control (not recorded which).

This clonotype has more than one count but fewer than ten. This sequence joins TRBV5-1 and TRBJ2-3, with 8 bases that match TRBD2. Germline assignment: CDR1 SGHRS and CDR2 YFSETQ. V lost 3 bases, J lost 7 bases, and 10 bases stayed unmatched. CDR3 length: 15 residues. Written as DNA, the CDR3 is TGCGCCAGCAGCTATTTACGGGAGGGCCTAAATACGCAGTATTTT. Amino acids: CASSYLREGLNTQYF. Full variable domain (rest looked up from reference TRBV5-1 and TRBJ2-3): KAGVTQTPRYLIKTRGQQVTLSCSPISGHRSVSWYQQTPGQGLQFLFEYFSETQRNKGNFPGRFSGRQFSNSRSEMNVSTLELGDSALYLCASSYLREGLNTQYFGPGTRLTVL.

The chain is built from TRBV25-1 and TRBJ2-7; perhaps TRBD1 as D (6 bases). V lost 3 bases to trimming and J lost 5 bases, with 20 bases between them. Germline loops: CDR1 MGHDK, CDR2 SYGVNS. This CDR3 has 16 amino acids. The CDR3 is CASSEPGERKDHEQYF. In nucleotides, the CDR3 is TGTGCCAGCAGTGAGCCAGGGGAGAGAAAGGATCACGAGCAGTACTTC.

This clonotype turned up a few times. The V gene is TRBV13, the J gene TRBJ2-4, with a weak D call TRBD2 (6 bases). Germline CDR1 PRHDT, CDR2 FYEKMQ (reference sequence). The CDR3 consists of 14 residues. V was clipped by 4 bases and J by 5 bases, with 12 bases between them. CDR3: CASSSASGENIQYF. The CDR3 nucleotides are TGTGCCAGCAGCTCGGCGTCGGGGGAAAACATTCAGTACTTC. The full variable domain, in which reference TRBV13 and TRBJ2-4 provide the parts outside the CDR3, is AAGVIQSPRHLIKEKRETATLKCYPIPRHDTVYWYQQGPGQDPQFLISFYEKMQSDKGSIPDRFSAQQFSDYHSELNMSSLELGDSALYFCASSSASGENIQYFGAGTRLSVL.

This clonotype was observed a handful of times. The chain has TRBV28 and TRBJ1-5; D call uncertain. This CDR3 region has 15 residues. Germline V lookup: CDR1 MDHEN, CDR2 SYDVKM. V was clipped by 6 bases and J by 5 bases, with 17 bases between them. CDR3 sequence (DNA): TGTGCCAGCAGCCAACCGGCGGATGGATATCAGCCCCAGCATTTT. Its translation: CASSQPADGYQPQHF.

V and J are TRBV20-1 and TRBJ1-5, with 7 bases matching TRBD1. The CDR3 contains 18 residues. Trimming at V came to 4 bases and at J to 9 bases, leaving 24 bases not matched to a gene. Germline lookup yields CDR1 DFQATT and CDR2 SNEGSKA (reference sequence). The CDR3 DNA reads as TGCAGTGCTAAGAGGACAGGAGAACTTATAGCCCGAGACCGGCCCCAGCATTTT. Residues: CSAKRTGELIARDRPQHF.

This clonotype was seen a handful of times. The chain uses TRBV20-1 and TRBJ2-2; D may correspond to TRBD1 or TRBD2 (5 bases each). Germline CDR1 and CDR2: DFQATT and SNEGSKA (reference sequence). Trimming took off 3 bases at V and 6 bases at J, with 5 bases between the two ends. The CDR3 has 11 amino acids. The CDR3 DNA is TGCAGTGCTAGGGGGGCCGGGGAGCTGTTTTTT. Translated, it gives CSARGAGELFF.

V gene TRBV7-2 combines with J gene TRBJ2-2; D call uncertain. In germline, CDR1 is SGHTA, CDR2 FQGNSA. V lost 7 bases and J 1 base, leaving 13 bases between the germline ends. This CDR3 is 15 amino acids long. CDR3 sequence reads: CASNDFAKNTGELFF. The CDR3 nucleotides are TGTGCCAGCAACGATTTCGCCAAGAACACCGGGGAGCTGTTTTTT.

This clonotype showed up many times. V usage is TRBV7-9 and J usage is TRBJ2-7; tentative D call: TRBD1 (5 bases). This CDR3 is built from 14 residues. The germline V and J ends were trimmed by 5 bases and 4 bases, with 15 bases remaining between them. The germline CDR1 and CDR2 sequences are SEHNR and FQNEAQ (reference sequence). CDR3 in DNA: TGTGCCAGCAGCCCCGTTTGGAAGGGGTACGAGCAGTACTTC. This encodes CASSPVWKGYEQYF.

This clonotype was counted a few times. The chain joins TRBV9 to TRBJ2-1, with D possibly matching TRBD1 (6 bases). Trimming shortened V by 2 bases and J by 3 bases, and 15 bases separated the two germline ends. The CDR3 sequence is 16 residues long. Germline values: CDR1 SGDLS, CDR2 YYNGEE. The CDR3 nucleotides are TGTGCCAGCAGCGTGGCAGGGGCACCCCTCTACAATGAGCAGTTCTTC. As protein: CASSVAGAPLYNEQFF.

This clonotype was seen a handful of times. The chain is built from TRBV7-9 and TRBJ1-3; no clear D. Germline CDR1 and CDR2: SEHNR and FQNEAQ (reference sequence). This CDR3 has 16 amino acids. The V gene lost 1 base and the J gene lost 4 bases, with 14 bases spanning the gap. Written as DNA, the CDR3 is TGTGCCAGCAGCTTAGGGGTCCTTCGAGGGGGAAACACCATATATTTT. It yields the protein CASSLGVLRGGNTIYF.

In this sample, this clonotype turned up a few times. V is TRBV13 and J is TRBJ2-1; 10 nucleotides line up with TRBD2. Germline lookup yields CDR1 PRHDT and CDR2 FYEKMQ (reference sequence). The length of the CDR3 is 19 residues. V lost 1 base and J lost 6; bases outside the gene matches: 15. The CDR3 region has the DNA TGTGCCAGCAGCTTAGAGGCCCTAGCGGGAGTCTTTGGAGGCAATGAGCAGTTCTTC. This sequence encodes CASSLEALAGVFGGNEQFF.

Regarding this clonotype: Germline is not matched at one junction end, which may reflect a read error. The genes are TRBV18 and TRBJ2-3; D ambiguous. The V gene's germline CDR1 is KGHSH and CDR2 LQKENI. This CDR3 comprises 13 residues. CDR3 region: CASTPWSTDTQYF. In DNA, the CDR3 is TGTGCCAGCACACCATGGAGCACAGATACGCAGTATTTT.

As DNA, the CDR3 is TGCAGTGTACGAAAGGGGCAAGAGACCCAGTACTTC. Protein product: CSVRKGQETQYF. The J gene is TRBJ2-5, the V gene TRBV20-1, with a weak D call TRBD1 (5 bases). CDR1 DFQATT and CDR2 SNEGSKA come from the germline V gene (reference sequence). The CDR3 is 12 amino acids. V was trimmed by 7 bases and J by 2 bases, leaving 11 bases between them.

The V and J genes are TRBV5-1 and TRBJ1-1; 8 nucleotides align to TRBD1. Germline V gives CDR1 SGHRS, CDR2 YFSETQ. J lost 0 bases, V lost 4 bases, and 5 bases had no gene match. The CDR3 loop spans 15 amino acids. In nucleotides, the CDR3 is TGCGCCAGCAGCGGGAGGACAGGGATGAACACTGAAGCTTTCTTT. Encoded protein: CASSGRTGMNTEAFF.

This clonotype was found many times. The genes are TRBV12-3 or TRBV12-4 and TRBJ1-1; D is ambiguous. V was clipped by 3 bases and J by 1 base, with 6 bases between them. This CDR3 comprises 13 residues. CDR3 region: CASSFGQNTEAFF. CDR3 in DNA: TGTGCCAGCAGTTTTGGTCAGAACACTGAAGCTTTCTTT.

This clonotype was seen only a few times. The chain uses TRBV7-9 and TRBJ2-3; D is undetermined. This CDR3 comprises 13 residues. Trimming removed 1 base at V and 6 bases at J, with 8 bases between. Germline V gene data show CDR1 as SEHNR and CDR2 as FQNEAQ (reference sequence). DNA of the CDR3: TGTGCCAGCAGCTTAGTGGGTATCGATACGCAGTATTTT. Protein product: CASSLVGIDTQYF.